These 29 T cell receptor beta chains came from one sample sequenced in a study of CD8 T cells in ankylosing spondylitis. TCRdb independently ran MiXCR on the 5' RACE reads; one entry per CDR3 protein. The profile covers a few hundred thousand distinct CDR3 sequences, with 20% to 25% appearing a single time and around 16% taken by the ten largest. Study-wide results and limits: One TCR beta motif, made up of roughly eight highly homologous variants, appeared characteristic of ankylosing spondylitis blood.

For these TCRs, the target antigens are not known. What was sequenced was blood, either unsorted or a sorted T cell fraction (not recorded which). Receptors were obtained from a male donor with ankylosing spondylitis.

The chain is built from TRBV10-3 and TRBJ1-5; D unresolved. Germline loops: CDR1 ENHRY, CDR2 SYGVKD. V was cut by 3 bases and J by 5 bases, with 11 bases left in between. The CDR3 is 14 residues long. CDR3 sequence: CAISERQIDQPQHF. The CDR3 DNA reads TGTGCCATCAGTGAAAGGCAGATAGATCAGCCCCAGCATTTT.

This clonotype turned up a few times. The rearrangement joins TRBV24-1 to TRBJ2-7, with D possibly being TRBD1 (5 bases). The CDR3 runs to 16 residues. V lost 3 bases to trimming and J lost 4 bases, with 18 bases between them. Germline-derived CDR1 and CDR2 are KGHDR and SFDVKD. CDR3 coding DNA: TGTGCCACCAGTGATCTCGACAGAGGCCAAATATACGAGCAGTACTTC. Protein product: CATSDLDRGQIYEQYF.

Ten or more counts support this clonotype. The J gene is TRBJ1-5, the V gene TRBV12-3 or TRBV12-4; D possibly corresponds to TRBD1 (6 bases). This CDR3 spans 14 amino acids. The V end lost 4 bases, the J end lost 2 bases, and 9 bases lay between the germline ends. This CDR3 is CASSSRQGNQPQHF. The CDR3 DNA is TGTGCCAGCAGTTCCCGACAGGGCAATCAGCCCCAGCATTTT.

This clonotype showed up just once. This chain links TRBV12-3 or TRBV12-4 with TRBJ1-2, with D possibly matching TRBD1 (6 bases). The V gene lost 5 bases and the J gene lost 4 bases, with 14 bases spanning the gap. The CDR3 contains 14 residues. CDR3 bases: TGTGCCAGCAGTCCACAGACAGGCACCTATGGCTACACCTTC. Protein: CASSPQTGTYGYTF.

This clonotype showed up just a few times. This chain connects TRBV20-1 to TRBJ2-3; TRBD2 matches at 11 bases. J lost 3 bases, V lost 1 base, and 9 bases had no gene match. This CDR3 has 17 residues. Germline V lookup: CDR1 DFQATT, CDR2 SNEGSKA (reference sequence). The chain's CDR3 is CSARVFGLAGGTDTQYF. Here the CDR3 DNA reads TGCAGTGCTAGAGTGTTCGGGCTAGCGGGAGGAACAGATACGCAGTATTTT.

This rearrangement joins TRBV19 to TRBJ2-2, with 8 nucleotides matching TRBD1. This CDR3 has 15 amino acids. V gave up 4 bases and J gave up 4 bases; unmatched junction bases: 5. CDR1 and CDR2 from the germline V gene are LNHDA and SQIVND (reference sequence). DNA for the CDR3: TGTGCCAGTAGTACCCTGGACAGGGCCACCGGGGAGCTGTTTTTT. It is translated as CASSTLDRATGELFF.

In its sample, this clonotype was seen a few times. The rearrangement joins TRBV20-1 to TRBJ1-5; TRBD1 matches 8 bases. CDR1 and CDR2 (germline): DFQATT, SNEGSKA (reference sequence). J lost 4 bases, V lost 6 bases, and 8 bases had no gene match. The CDR3 extends over 14 amino acids. The CDR3, as DNA: TGCAGTGCAACCCGGACAGGGTCTAATCAGCCCCAGCATTTT. Encoded protein: CSATRTGSNQPQHF.

This clonotype was counted many times. This chain links TRBV7-9 with TRBJ2-1; tentative D call: TRBD2 (5 bases). V gave up 8 bases and J gave up 0 bases, with 14 bases separating them. Germline V lookup: CDR1 SEHNR, CDR2 FQNEAQ (reference sequence). The CDR3 totals 15 residues. The CDR3 reads CASVEGRSSYNEQFF. CDR3 sequence (DNA): TGTGCCAGCGTCGAGGGCCGGAGCTCCTACAATGAGCAGTTCTTC.

This clonotype occurred a few times. The rearrangement links TRBV2 to TRBJ1-5, with 9 nucleotides matching TRBD1. J gave up 0 bases and V 3 bases, and 3 bases lay outside the gene matches. The CDR3 sequence is 16 residues long. The germline V gene encodes CDR1 SNHLY and CDR2 FYNNEI. The CDR3 sequence: CASSEGQGDSNQPQHF. CDR3 DNA sequence: TGTGCCAGCAGTGAGGGACAGGGAGATAGCAATCAGCCCCAGCATTTT.

At least ten counts were recorded for this clonotype. The chain links TRBV11-1 to TRBJ2-2; 13 bases line up with TRBD2. The V segment lost 5 bases and the J segment 4 bases; nucleotides outside the gene matches: 16. The CDR3 consists of 20 residues. CDR1 and CDR2 from the germline V gene are SGHAT and FQDESV (reference sequence). The CDR3 sequence: CASSGYRRTSGREGTGELFF. As DNA, the CDR3 is TGTGCCAGCAGCGGTTACCGAAGGACTAGCGGGAGAGAGGGCACCGGGGAGCTGTTTTTT.

This clonotype was counted between two and nine times. This chain uses TRBV4-2 with TRBJ2-2; the D is unclear. V was cut by 0 bases and J by 4 bases, with 15 bases left in between. CDR3 length: 17 amino acids. Germline V CDR1 and CDR2: LGHNA, YNFKEQ. In nucleotides, the CDR3 is TGTGCCAGCAGCCAAGAGTTAACAAATTCTGGCACCGGGGAGCTGTTTTTT. As protein: CASSQELTNSGTGELFF.

This clonotype was detected only a few times. The DNA for the CDR3 is TGTGCCAGCAGCTTAGCTGTGGGACAGGGTAGTGAAAAACTGTTTTTT. Protein: CASSLAVGQGSEKLFF. The chain has TRBV7-8 and TRBJ1-4; 9 bases match TRBD1. CDR1 SGHVS and CDR2 FQNEAQ come from the germline V gene. The CDR3 length is 16 residues. V was clipped by 0 bases and J by 7 bases; unmatched bases: 6.

The J gene is TRBJ2-3, the V gene TRBV5-6; TRBD2 matches 11 bases. The V and J ends lost 6 bases and 0 bases, in that order; junction bases with no gene match: 9. CDR3 size: 17 residues. CDR1 SGHDT and CDR2 YYEEEE come from the germline V gene. CDR3 sequence reads: CASTSLGTSGSTDTQYF. CDR3 DNA sequence: TGTGCCAGCACCTCCTTAGGGACTAGCGGTAGCACAGATACGCAGTATTTT.

This clonotype was counted a few times. The chain combines TRBV12-3 or TRBV12-4 with TRBJ1-2; perhaps TRBD1 as D (5 bases). The V end was cut by 2 bases, the J end by 7 bases, with 11 bases between. The CDR3 spans 13 residues. DNA of the CDR3: TGTGCCAGCAGTTTACAGTTAGGGGTTGGCTACACCTTC. Its translation: CASSLQLGVGYTF.

V usage is TRBV9 and J usage is TRBJ2-1; TRBD2 agrees at 7 bases. Germline CDR1 is SGDLS and CDR2 is YYNGEE. The CDR3 is 16 residues long. Trimming removed 3 bases from V and 2 bases from J; junction bases left unmatched: 8. The CDR3 loop is CASSAQAGVAYNEQFF. Written as DNA, the CDR3 is TGTGCCAGCAGCGCTCAGGCGGGAGTTGCCTACAATGAGCAGTTCTTC.

This clonotype has a count of ten or more. One end of the junction fails to match germline, which may point to a read error. The chain couples TRBV5-1 to TRBJ1-1; D gene ambiguous. Germline CDR1 and CDR2: SGHRS and YFSETQ. This CDR3 has 13 residues. The CDR3 DNA reads as TGTGCCAGCAGCTTAGTAATGAACACTGAAGCTTTCTTT. Residues: CASSLVMNTEAFF.

DNA for the CDR3: TGTGCCAGCAGTGAAATTGGGGGGAGTCAGCCCCAGCATTTT. Protein: CASSEIGGSQPQHF. The chain recombines TRBV25-1 with TRBJ1-5, with a tentative D call TRBD1 (5 bases). Trimming stripped 2 bases from V and 6 bases from J, with 11 bases between. Germline V gene lookup returns CDR1 MGHDK and CDR2 SYGVNS. This CDR3 is 14 amino acids long. The variable domain in full, with the rest retrieved from reference TRBV25-1 and TRBJ1-5, is EADIYQTPRYLVIGTGKKITLECSQTMGHDKMYWYQQDPGMELHLIHYSYGVNSTEKGDLSSESTVSRIRTEHFPLTLESARPSHTSQYLCASSEIGGSQPQHFGDGTRLSIL.

This clonotype was found many times. The chain has TRBV5-1 and TRBJ2-1; unclear D gene. This CDR3 is 15 amino acids long. Germline-derived CDR1 and CDR2 are SGHRS and YFSETQ. Trimming removed 0 bases at V and 8 bases at J, with 15 bases between. This CDR3 is CASSLARRDRDEQFF. The CDR3, as DNA: TGCGCCAGCAGCTTGGCTAGACGCGATCGGGATGAGCAGTTCTTC.

The chain is built from TRBV24-1 and TRBJ1-4, with D unresolved. The germline CDR1 and CDR2 sequences are KGHDR and SFDVKD. The CDR3 has 13 amino acids. V lost 3 bases and J lost 7, with 8 bases in between. The CDR3 DNA is TGTGCCACCAGTGATCCTGGGAGTGAAAAACTGTTTTTT. It translates to CATSDPGSEKLFF.

This clonotype was detected only a few times. The chain links TRBV4-1 to TRBJ2-2; 7 positions agree with TRBD1. Per the germline V gene, CDR1 is MGHRA and CDR2 is YSYEKL. The CDR3 is made up of 15 amino acids. Trimming removed 10 bases from V and 4 bases from J; junction bases left unmatched: 12. The CDR3 sequence is CAINGTAWVTGELFF. DNA of the CDR3: TGCGCCATAAACGGGACAGCCTGGGTCACCGGGGAGCTGTTTTTT.

Only a few counts were recorded for this clonotype. The V and J genes are TRBV27 and TRBJ1-2, with a possible D match to TRBD1 (6 bases). The CDR3 has 14 amino acids. Germline-derived CDR1 and CDR2 are MNHEY and SMNVEV (reference sequence). Trimming removed 0 bases from V and 8 bases from J, with 13 bases in between. The CDR3 bases are TGTGCCAGCAGTTTATCTTGGCAGGGGCAGGGCTACACCTTC. Encoded protein: CASSLSWQGQGYTF.

The V call is TRBV20-1, the J call TRBJ2-7, with D possibly being TRBD1 (6 bases). The germline V gene encodes CDR1 DFQATT and CDR2 SNEGSKA (reference sequence). The V gene lost 0 bases and the J gene lost 2 bases, with 17 bases spanning the gap. The CDR3 consists of 16 residues. DNA of the CDR3: TGCAGTGCTAGAGATCAGGGGAGTGAACCCCCCTACGAGCAGTACTTC. Protein product: CSARDQGSEPPYEQYF.

CDR3 residues: CSSIGASGRSDTQYF. CDR3 DNA sequence: TGCAGTTCAATCGGGGCTAGCGGGAGATCAGATACGCAGTATTTT. The chain carries TRBV20-1 and TRBJ2-3; 10 nucleotides line up with TRBD2. This CDR3 has 15 amino acids. The trim removed 8 bases at V and 4 bases at J, leaving 12 bases unmatched. Per the germline V gene, CDR1 is DFQATT and CDR2 is SNEGSKA (reference sequence).

V usage is TRBV29-1 and J usage is TRBJ2-1; no clear D. Germline V gene data show CDR1 as SQVTM and CDR2 as ANQGSEA. V dropped 2 bases and J dropped 6 bases, with 14 bases sitting between them. The CDR3 spans 14 residues. CDR3 region: CSVEILNRPNEQFF. The CDR3 region has the DNA TGCAGCGTTGAAATTTTAAATCGACCCAATGAGCAGTTCTTC.

The chain links TRBV5-1 to TRBJ2-3; possibly TRBD1 or TRBD2 for D (5 bases each). The CDR3 is made up of 16 amino acids. Germline lookup yields CDR1 SGHRS and CDR2 YFSETQ. The V and J ends lost 2 bases and 0 bases respectively, with 13 bases between them. This CDR3 reads CASSFRTGRSTDTQYF. The CDR3 DNA reads as TGCGCCAGCAGCTTCCGCACGGGACGAAGCACAGATACGCAGTATTTT.

V and J are TRBV4-3 and TRBJ2-5; a possible D gene is TRBD2 (6 bases). This CDR3 is built from 13 residues. Per the germline V gene, CDR1 is LGHNA and CDR2 is YSLEER. Deletions cut 5 bases from V and 3 bases from J, with 10 bases between. The CDR3 DNA reads as TGCGCCAGCAGCAGGGACTTCGAAGAGACCCAGTACTTC. Translating it yields CASSRDFEETQYF.

This clonotype was detected a few times. The V call is TRBV5-1, the J call TRBJ2-1; TRBD2 aligns across 8 bases. V lost 4 bases to trimming and J lost 3 bases; unmatched junction nucleotides: 9. The CDR3 sequence is 16 residues long. CDR1 and CDR2 (germline): SGHRS, YFSETQ. CDR3 sequence reads: CASSPLAGPNYNEQFF. CDR3 sequence (DNA): TGCGCCAGCAGCCCGTTAGCGGGACCCAACTACAATGAGCAGTTCTTC.

Only a few counts were recorded for this clonotype. The J gene is TRBJ1-1, the V gene TRBV6-1; D call uncertain. From germline, CDR1 is MNHNS and CDR2 SASEGT. The CDR3 runs 13 residues. Trimming took 6 bases from V and 13 from J, leaving 21 bases between them. The DNA of the CDR3 is TGTGCCAGCAGCGAACTCGGGCAATTTGGCGTTTTCTTT. Protein sequence: CASSELGQFGVFF.

The chain combines TRBV7-2 with TRBJ2-7; the D is unclear. The CDR3 extends over 14 amino acids. Looked up from germline, CDR1 is SGHTA and CDR2 is FQGNSA. Trimming cost V 5 bases and J 4 bases, with 15 bases left between them. The CDR3 nucleotides read TGTGCCAGCAGCCAATCCCGTGGGTTTTACGAGCAGTACTTC. Translation gives CASSQSRGFYEQYF.